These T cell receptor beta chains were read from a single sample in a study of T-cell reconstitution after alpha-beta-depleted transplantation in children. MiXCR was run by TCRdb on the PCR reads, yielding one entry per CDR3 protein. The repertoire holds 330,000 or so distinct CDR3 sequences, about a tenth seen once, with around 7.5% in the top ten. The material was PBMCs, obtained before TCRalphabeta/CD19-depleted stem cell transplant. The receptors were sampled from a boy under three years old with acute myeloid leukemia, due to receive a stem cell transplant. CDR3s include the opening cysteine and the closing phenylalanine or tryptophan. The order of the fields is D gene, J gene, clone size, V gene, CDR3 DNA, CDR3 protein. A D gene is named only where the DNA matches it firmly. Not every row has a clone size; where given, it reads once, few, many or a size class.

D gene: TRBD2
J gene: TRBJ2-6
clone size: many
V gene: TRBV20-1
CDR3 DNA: TGCAGTGCTAGAGACAGGGCGCGGGGGGCCAACGTCCTGACTTTT
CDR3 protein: CSARDRARGANVLTF

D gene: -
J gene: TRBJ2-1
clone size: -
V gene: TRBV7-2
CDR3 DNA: TGTGCCAGCAGCTTAACACCTGGAGGAAGTGAGCAGTTCTTC
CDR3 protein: CASSLTPGGSEQFF

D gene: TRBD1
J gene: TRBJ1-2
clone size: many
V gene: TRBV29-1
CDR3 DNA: TGCAGCGTTTCGACAGGGGTTGGCTATGGCTACACCTTC
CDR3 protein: CSVSTGVGYGYTF

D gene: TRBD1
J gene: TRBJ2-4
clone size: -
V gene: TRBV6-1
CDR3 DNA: TGTGCCAGCAGTGAACGACAGGGGGCGGCCAAAAACATTCAGTACTTC
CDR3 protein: CASSERQGAAKNIQYF

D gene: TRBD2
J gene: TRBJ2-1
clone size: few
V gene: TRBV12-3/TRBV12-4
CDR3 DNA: TGTGCCAGCACTCGGACTAGCGGGGCCTACAATGAGCAGTTCTTC
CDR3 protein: CASTRTSGAYNEQFF

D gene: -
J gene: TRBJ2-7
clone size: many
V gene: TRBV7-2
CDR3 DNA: TGTGCCAGCAGCTTAGTCTCGGCAGGGGACTCCTACGAGCAGTACTTC
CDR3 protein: CASSLVSAGDSYEQYF

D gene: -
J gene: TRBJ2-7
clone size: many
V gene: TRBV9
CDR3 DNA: TGTGCCAGCACCAATAGGGGGTCAGGGACCTATTCCTACGAGCAGTACTTC
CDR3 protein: CASTNRGSGTYSYEQYF

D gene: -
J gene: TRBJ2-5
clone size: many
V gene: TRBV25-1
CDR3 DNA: TGTGCCAGCGAAATAGGGGGCGCGGGGCAAGAGACCCAGTACTTC
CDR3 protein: CASEIGGAGQETQYF

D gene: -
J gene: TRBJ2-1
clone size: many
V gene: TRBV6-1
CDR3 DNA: TGTGCCAGCAGTGATCAGGTCCACAATGAGCAGTTCTTC
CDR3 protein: CASSDQVHNEQFF

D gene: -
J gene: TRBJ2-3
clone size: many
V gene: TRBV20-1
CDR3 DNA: TGCAGTGCTAGCGGAGACAGGAGACTCACAGATACGCAGTATTTT
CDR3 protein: CSASGDRRLTDTQYF

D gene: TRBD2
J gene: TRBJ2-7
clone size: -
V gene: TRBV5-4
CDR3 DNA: TGTGCCAGCAGCCCCCGCCCGGGACTAGCGGCCGAGCAGTACTTC
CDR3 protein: CASSPRPGLAAEQYF